This TCR beta chain appears in the sequencing data of a study of blood T cell repertoires in COVID-19. Trimming took off 5 bases at V and 5 bases at J, with 18 bases between the two ends. The CDR3 length is 15 residues. Germline V gene data show CDR1 as MNHEY and CDR2 as SVGAGI. Which cohort a participant joined came from the clinical history participants gave. The data were produced by immunoSEQ multiplex PCR, yet TCRdb's version contains in-frame clones alone and is incomplete. The sample consists of 350,000 to 500,000 clones, roughly 88% of them appearing once. The rearrangement joins TRBV6-5 to TRBJ2-5, with D possibly matching TRBD2 (6 bases). The sequencing sample was made of PBMCs or T cells enriched from blood (not recorded which). This clonotype was sampled from a woman between 18 and 29 years old who had been exposed to COVID-19. The CDR3 protein is CASSKGAARGETQYF. CDR3 bases: TGTGCCAGCAGTAAGGGAGCGGCACGGGGGGAGACCCAGTACTTC.